This TCR beta chain emerged from a study of T-cell reconstitution after alpha-beta-depleted transplantation in children. This CDR3 contains 17 residues. V shed 4 bases, J shed 4 bases, and the junction held 11 bases outside the gene matches. Germline CDR1 reads SGHTA; CDR2 reads FQGNSA. TCRbeta library construction was performed incorporating unique molecular identifiers. TCRdb used MiXCR to reprocess the PCR reads, holding one entry per CDR3 protein. The data contain about 200,000 distinct CDR3 sequences, approximately 7% of them singletons. The receptor was isolated from a boy aged 2-9 years with acute lymphoblastic leukemia, due to receive a stem cell transplant. The chain is built from TRBV7-2 and TRBJ2-5; 11 positions match TRBD2. The input for sequencing was PBMCs, taken before TCRalphabeta/CD19-depleted stem cell transplant. The CDR3 region has the DNA TGTGCCAGCAGCTCCTCCGCGACTAGCGGGACTGCAGAGACCCAGTACTTC. It yields the protein CASSSSATSGTAETQYF. The full variable domain, its missing parts supplied by reference TRBV7-2 and TRBJ2-5, is GAGVSQSPSNKVTEKGKDVELRCDPISGHTALYWYRQSLGQGLEFLIYFQGNSAPDKSGLPSDRFSAERTGGSVSTLTIQRTQQEDSAVYLCASSSSATSGTAETQYFGPGTRLLVL.